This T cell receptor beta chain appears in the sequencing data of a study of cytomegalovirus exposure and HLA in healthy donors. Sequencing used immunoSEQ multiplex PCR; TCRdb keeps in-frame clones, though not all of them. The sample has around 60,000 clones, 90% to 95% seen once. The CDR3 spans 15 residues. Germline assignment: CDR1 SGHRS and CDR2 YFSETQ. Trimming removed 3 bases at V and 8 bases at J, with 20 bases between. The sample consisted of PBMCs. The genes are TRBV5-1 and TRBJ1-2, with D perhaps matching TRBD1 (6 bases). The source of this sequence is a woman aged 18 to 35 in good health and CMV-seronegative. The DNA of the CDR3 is TGCGCCAGCAGCTGGGGAAACAGGGTCCAAGACGGCTACACCTTC. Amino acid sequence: CASSWGNRVQDGYTF.